Listed below are T cell receptor beta chains from one sample, sequenced in a study of blood T cells in healthy people across ages. TCRdb reanalysed the 5' RACE reads using MiXCR and keeps one entry per CDR3 protein. The sample includes around 1.7 million distinct CDR3 sequences, roughly 28% of them seen just once. Sequencing was done on a sample of blood. The receptors stem from a young woman in good health. The CDR3 runs from the conserved cysteine through the conserved F or W. The D gene is left open where the match is weak. The size entry is marked missing in some rows and otherwise reads once, few, many or a size class.

j_call clone_size d_call v_call cdr3_nt cdr3_aa
TRBJ1-2 few TRBD1 TRBV20-1 TGCAGTGCTAGAGATCCCAGGGGGCGCGGAGGTGGCTACACCTTC CSARDPRGRGGGYTF
TRBJ2-7 . . TRBV29-1 TGCAGCGTTCGGAGTCAGAGCTCCTACAAGCAGTACTTC CSVRSQSSYKQYF
TRBJ1-1 few . TRBV7-9 TGTGCCAGCAGCGCAATCGCGGGGGGGACGGGCGAAGCTTTCTTT CASSAIAGGTGEAFF
TRBJ2-7 many TRBD2 TRBV10-2 TGCGCCAGCAGGGCTAGCGGGAGCGTCGCCGAGCAGTACTTC CASRASGSVAEQYF
TRBJ1-1 once TRBD1 TRBV5-1 TGCGCCAGCAGCGCTCAATCAGGGGGGGACACTGAAGCTTTCTTT CASSAQSGGDTEAFF
TRBJ2-7 few TRBD2 TRBV5-6 TGTGCCAGCAGCCCTTCCCCCCCTAGCGGGAGGGCGTTCGAGCAGTACTTC CASSPSPPSGRAFEQYF
TRBJ2-7 once TRBD1 TRBV7-9 TGTGCCAGCAGCACCCTCCTAACCGGGACAGGGTCGCACGAGCAGTACTTC CASSTLLTGTGSHEQYF
TRBJ1-1 . TRBD1 TRBV20-1 TGCAGTGCTAGACCCACAGGGGGGGCTTTCTTT CSARPTGGAFF
TRBJ2-5 many TRBD1 TRBV6-5 TGTGCCAGCAGTTCGCAGATCCGGGACAGCCAAGAGACCCAGTACTTC CASSSQIRDSQETQYF
TRBJ2-7 . . TRBV4-2 TGTGTCAGCAGCCAAGATATAGGACAGTTCTACAATGAGCAGTACTTC CVSSQDIGQFYNEQYF
TRBJ1-5 . . TRBV12-3/TRBV12-4 TGTGCCAACAGTTTCCGCGCGGGGACTCGTCAGCCCCAGCATTTT CANSFRAGTRQPQHF
TRBJ2-7 few . TRBV2 TGTGCCAGCAGTGAAAACGGGGTGGCCTACGAGCAGTACTTC CASSENGVAYEQYF
TRBJ1-2 many . TRBV20-1 TGCAGTTGGAGTCTGAACGCTAACTATGGCTACACCTTC CSWSLNANYGYTF
TRBJ2-3 . . TRBV3-1 TGTGCCAGCAGCCAAGGGCTAGCAACTGATACGCAGTATTTT CASSQGLATDTQYF
TRBJ2-3 few . TRBV5-5 TGTGCCAGCAGCTTGCATCTCCCAGAGACTAGCACAGATACGCAGTATTTT CASSLHLPETSTDTQYF
TRBJ1-6 . . TRBV2 TGTGCCAGCAGGAGACGGGGGGGCTACCCCCTCCACTTT CASRRRGGYPLHF
TRBJ2-3 many TRBD1 TRBV12-3/TRBV12-4 TGTGCCAGCAGTTCCCCGGGACAGGGGATTTCAGATACGCAGTATTTT CASSSPGQGISDTQYF
TRBJ2-1 many TRBD2 TRBV12-3/TRBV12-4 TGTGCCAGCAGATCGACTAGCGGGAGAGACAATGAGCAGTTCTTC CASRSTSGRDNEQFF
TRBJ2-3 . . TRBV7-2 TGTGCCAGCAGCTTAGCTAGGCCCCCGACCACAGATACGCAGTATTTT CASSLARPPTTDTQYF
TRBJ2-1 few . TRBV2 TGTGCCTCAGGGGAGGGGAGGGAGCTTAATGAGCAGTTCTTC CASGEGRELNEQFF
TRBJ2-1 few . TRBV11-2 TGTGCCAGCAGCCAGGACGCGTCTGTCTACAATGAGCAGTTCTTC CASSQDASVYNEQFF
TRBJ2-7 . . TRBV7-2 TGTGCCAGCAGCTTACGACCCCCCGGGGGCGGGAACTACGAGCAGTACTTC CASSLRPPGGGNYEQYF
TRBJ2-4 . TRBD1 TRBV20-1 TGCAGTGCTGGGGGACAGGGGGCCCTCAGAGTGGAGCAGTACTTC CSAGGQGALRVEQYF
TRBJ1-4 many TRBD1 TRBV20-1 TGCAGTGCGACGGACAGGTCGGGAAATGAAAAACTGTTTTTT CSATDRSGNEKLFF
TRBJ2-1 . TRBD2 TRBV19 TGTGCCAGTAGTGATCCTGCTAGCGGGAGCTACAATGAGCAGTTCTTC CASSDPASGSYNEQFF
TRBJ1-6 . . TRBV7-2 TGTGCCAGCAGCATCAGGGACACGGGATGGGGTTCACCCCTCCACTTT CASSIRDTGWGSPLHF
TRBJ2-1 few TRBD2 TRBV2 TGTGCCACCAACTTAGCGGGGGGCTACAATGAGCAGTTCTTC CATNLAGGYNEQFF
TRBJ1-1 few TRBD1 TRBV5-1 TGCGCCAGCAGAGGACAGGTTTCATACACTGAAGCTTTCTTT CASRGQVSYTEAFF
TRBJ2-1 many . TRBV7-2 TGTGCCAGCAGCTGGGACCGGGGGCGGAACAATGAGCAGTTCTTC CASSWDRGRNNEQFF
TRBJ2-1 . TRBD2 TRBV20-1 TGCAGTGCTAGAGATCCCTTTGGACTAGCGGGGCCACACAATGAGCAGTTCTTC CSARDPFGLAGPHNEQFF
TRBJ1-5 . . TRBV6-5 TGTGCCAGCAGTTACCGTTGGCAGAGCAATCAGCCCCAGCATTTT CASSYRWQSNQPQHF
TRBJ2-1 . TRBD2 TRBV9 TGTGCCAGCAGCGTAAAATTAGCGGGACCTTACAATGAGCAGTTCTTC CASSVKLAGPYNEQFF
TRBJ1-2 . . TRBV29-1 TGCAGCGTCCCTAGGCGACACACCGCTAACTATGGCTACACCTTC CSVPRRHTANYGYTF
TRBJ2-1 . . TRBV28 TGTGCCAGCTCCCCATGGAGGGAAGGAAATGAGCAGTTCTTC CASSPWREGNEQFF
TRBJ1-4 . . TRBV4-2 TGTGCCAGCAGCCAGGGGGACGGTGCAACTAATGAAAAACTGTTTTTT CASSQGDGATNEKLFF
TRBJ2-7 many TRBD2 TRBV4-1 TGCGCCAGCAGTCGCAATAGCGGGGGAAGCTACGAGCAGTACTTC CASSRNSGGSYEQYF
TRBJ1-4 . . TRBV20-1 TGCAGTGCTCTTATCCCAGGACGCTTTAATGAAAAACTGTTTTTT CSALIPGRFNEKLFF
TRBJ2-1 . . TRBV5-5 TGTGCCAGCAGCTTGGGATTCCGTTTAAAGACCGAGAAAGGGCAGTTCTTC CASSLGFRLKTEKGQFF
TRBJ1-1 few TRBD1 TRBV6-5 TGTGCCCGCAGCCGCGGGACAGACAAAGTGAACACTGAAGCTTTCTTT CARSRGTDKVNTEAFF
TRBJ2-3 few TRBD2 TRBV12-3/TRBV12-4 TGTGCCAGCAGTTTCCCGAGGAGTCGGGGGGGTCCCACAGATACGCAGTATTTT CASSFPRSRGGPTDTQYF
TRBJ2-3 . . TRBV15 TGTGCCACCAGCAGAGGATCGGGGGCCAGCACAGATACGCAGTATTTT CATSRGSGASTDTQYF
TRBJ2-1 . . TRBV20-1 TGCAGTGCTAGAAGGGGACCGGGACGGAATGAGCAGTTCTTC CSARRGPGRNEQFF
TRBJ1-5 . . TRBV28 TGTGCCAGCAGTCCCCCAGGACCTAGGGGTCAGCCCCAGCATTTT CASSPPGPRGQPQHF